The present T cell receptor beta chain was sequenced within a study of blood T cell dynamics during melanoma immunotherapy. Findings of the study overall: The study could not tell melanoma-specific clones from general immune activation.

In the case of this clone: Its antigen is still unknown.

TCRdb's copy holds only in-frame clones and misses some; the assay was immunoSEQ multiplex PCR. Of fewer than 25,000 clones listed, roughly 90% are singletons. Sample time point: pre-treatment baseline. This CDR3 contains 13 residues. Trimming took off 8 bases at V and 0 bases at J, with 7 bases between the two ends. CDR1 is LNHDA and CDR2 is SQIVND in the germline V gene (reference sequence). Here the sequenced sample was blood, taken from a patient treated with checkpoint blockade. The source is a human donor with melanoma. The rearrangement joins TRBV19 to TRBJ1-4, with D perhaps TRBD1 (5 bases). DNA for the CDR3: TGTGCCAGTGGGGCCGCAACTAATGAAAAACTGTTTTTT. It codes for CASGAATNEKLFF.